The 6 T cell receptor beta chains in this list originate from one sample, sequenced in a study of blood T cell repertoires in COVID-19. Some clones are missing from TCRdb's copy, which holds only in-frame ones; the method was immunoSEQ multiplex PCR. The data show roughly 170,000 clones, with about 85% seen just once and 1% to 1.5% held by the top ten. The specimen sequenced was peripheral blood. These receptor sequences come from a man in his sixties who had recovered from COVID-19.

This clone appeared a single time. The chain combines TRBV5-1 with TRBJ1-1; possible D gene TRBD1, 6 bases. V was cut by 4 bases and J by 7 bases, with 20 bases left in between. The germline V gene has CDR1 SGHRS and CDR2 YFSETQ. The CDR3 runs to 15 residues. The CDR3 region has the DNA TGCGCCAGCAGCCCCACGGGCGACAGGCCCCTTGAAGCTTTCTTT. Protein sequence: CASSPTGDRPLEAFF.

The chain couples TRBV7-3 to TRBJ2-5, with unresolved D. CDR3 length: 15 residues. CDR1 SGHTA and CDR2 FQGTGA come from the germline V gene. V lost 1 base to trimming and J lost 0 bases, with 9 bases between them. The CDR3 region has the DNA TGTGCCAGCAGCTTAAATGATGGGCACCAAGAGACCCAGTACTTC. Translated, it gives CASSLNDGHQETQYF.

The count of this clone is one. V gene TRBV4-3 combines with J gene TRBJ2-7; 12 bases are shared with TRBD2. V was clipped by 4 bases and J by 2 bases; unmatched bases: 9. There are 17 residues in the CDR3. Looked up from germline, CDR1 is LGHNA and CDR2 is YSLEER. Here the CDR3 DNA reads TGCGCCAGCAGCCCGGGAGAGACTAGCGGGGGCCCCTACGAGCAGTACTTC. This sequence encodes CASSPGETSGGPYEQYF.

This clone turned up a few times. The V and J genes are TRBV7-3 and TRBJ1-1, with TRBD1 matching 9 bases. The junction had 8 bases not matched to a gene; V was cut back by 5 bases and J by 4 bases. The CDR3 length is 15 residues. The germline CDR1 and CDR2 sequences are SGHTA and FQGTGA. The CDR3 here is CASSPGTGSITEAFF. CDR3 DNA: TGTGCCAGCAGCCCGGGGACAGGGAGTATCACTGAAGCTTTCTTT.

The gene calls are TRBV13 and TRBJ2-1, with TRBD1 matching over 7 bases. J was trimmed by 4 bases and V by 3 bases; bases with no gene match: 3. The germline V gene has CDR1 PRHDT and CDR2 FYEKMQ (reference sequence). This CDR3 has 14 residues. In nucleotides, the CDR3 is TGTGCCAGCAGCTTCGGGACAGCTTACAATGAGCAGTTCTTC. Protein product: CASSFGTAYNEQFF.

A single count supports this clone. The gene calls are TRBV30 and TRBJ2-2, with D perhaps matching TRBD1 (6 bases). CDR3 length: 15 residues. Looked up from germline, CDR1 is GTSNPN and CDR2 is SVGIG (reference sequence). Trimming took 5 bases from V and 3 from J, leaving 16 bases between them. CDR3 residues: CAWYSQGKYTGELFF. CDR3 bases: TGTGCCTGGTACTCTCAGGGGAAGTACACCGGGGAGCTGTTTTTT.